These 7 T cell receptor beta chains share one sample of origin, sequenced in a study of identical twins. One entry per CDR3 protein results from TCRdb running MiXCR on the 5' RACE reads. The sample holds around 500,000 distinct CDR3 sequences, 13% to 15% seen once. This sample was shared with a second study, whose subject was yellow fever vaccine responses in identical twins.

Sequencing input: CD4+ T cells sorted from blood. The receptors were sampled from a woman aged 18-29 years in good health.

There are a few counts of this clonotype. V and J are TRBV4-3 and TRBJ2-2; D possibly matches TRBD1 or TRBD2 (5 bases each). CDR1 and CDR2 from the germline V gene are LGHNA and YSLEER. Trimming cost V 0 bases and J 7 bases, with 15 bases left between them. The CDR3 spans 16 residues. The CDR3, as DNA: TGCGCCAGCAGCCAAGATTTGTACGGGACGATCGGGGAGCTGTTTTTT. Its protein is CASSQDLYGTIGELFF.

The chain has TRBV19 and TRBJ2-1; D is possibly TRBD2 (6 bases). CDR1 is LNHDA, CDR2 SQIVND, per germline (reference sequence). The CDR3 has 15 residues. V dropped 3 bases and J dropped 5 bases, with 14 bases sitting between them. The CDR3 region has the DNA TGTGCCAGTAGTATGGGGCGGGGTGGGCACAATGAGCAGTTCTTC. Its translation is CASSMGRGGHNEQFF. The full variable domain, rest sourced from reference TRBV19 and TRBJ2-1, is DGGITQSPKYLFRKEGQNVTLSCEQNLNHDAMYWYRQDPGQGLRLIYYSQIVNDFQKGDIAEGYSVSREKKESFPLTVTSAQKNPTAFYLCASSMGRGGHNEQFFGPGTRLTVL.

The chain uses TRBV11-2 and TRBJ2-1, with a possible D match to TRBD1 (6 bases). The length of the CDR3 is 18 residues. Germline CDR1 SGHAT, CDR2 FQNNGV. Trimming pared 4 bases from V and 1 base from J, leaving 20 bases between. Here the CDR3 reads CASSSTTPDRSSYNEQFF. The CDR3 region has the DNA TGTGCCAGCAGCTCGACTACACCGGACAGATCATCCTACAATGAGCAGTTCTTC.

This clonotype has just a few counts. This sequence joins TRBV20-1 and TRBJ1-5; 9 nucleotides align to TRBD1. The CDR3 extends over 14 amino acids. Germline assignment: CDR1 DFQATT and CDR2 SNEGSKA (reference sequence). V lost 5 bases to trimming and J lost 6 bases; unmatched junction nucleotides: 8. In DNA form, the CDR3 reads TGCAGTGCTCCCGACAGGGGGGAGAGTCAGCCCCAGCATTTT. Protein product: CSAPDRGESQPQHF.

In this sample, this clonotype turned up a few times. The rearrangement links TRBV7-2 to TRBJ1-3, with D maybe TRBD1 (5 bases). V lost 5 bases to trimming and J lost 2 bases, with 13 bases between them. Germline V CDR1 and CDR2: SGHTA, FQGNSA. This CDR3 has 15 residues. In DNA form, the CDR3 reads TGTGCCAGCAGCGCGAGGGGATGGGCTGGAAACACCATATATTTT. This sequence encodes CASSARGWAGNTIYF.

This clonotype was detected many times. The chain recombines TRBV9 with TRBJ2-5; either TRBD1 or TRBD2 may supply D (7 bases each). The germline V gene encodes CDR1 SGDLS and CDR2 YYNGEE. V lost 6 bases to trimming and J lost 3 bases, with 15 bases between them. The CDR3 has 14 residues. The DNA of the CDR3 is TGTGCCAGCAACCGGGGGGACAGTAAAGAGACCCAGTACTTC. Its protein product is CASNRGDSKETQYF.

This clonotype was detected only a few times. This chain joins TRBV4-2 and TRBJ2-5; 8 bases match TRBD2. The CDR3 is 15 residues long. Germline values: CDR1 LGHNA, CDR2 YNFKEQ. The junction had 7 bases not matched to a gene; V was cut back by 4 bases and J by 3 bases. Here the CDR3 reads CASSRETSGEETQYF. CDR3 nucleotide sequence: TGTGCCAGCAGCCGCGAAACTAGCGGTGAAGAGACCCAGTACTTC.